The 14 T cell receptor beta chains listed next were all sequenced from one sample in a study of OX40 agonist ivuxolimab in advanced cancers. Method: immunoSEQ multiplex PCR; TCRdb's copy keeps in-frame clones and lacks some. The table has about 31,000 clones, 75% to 95% seen once; the top ten hold approximately 4.8%. The sample consisted of CD4+ or CD8+ T cells sorted from blood, taken in a trial of the OX40 agonist ivuxolimab. These receptors were collected from an adult with an advanced solid tumor such as melanoma, head and neck, liver or kidney cancer.

The chain is built from TRBV7-9 and TRBJ2-2; TRBD2 might be the D (6 bases). The V end was cut by 0 bases, the J end by 5 bases, with 7 bases between. Germline CDR1 is SEHNR and CDR2 is FQNEAQ (reference sequence). This CDR3 comprises 14 residues. The CDR3 spells CASSLAGGTGELFF. The CDR3 nucleotides read TGTGCCAGCAGCTTAGCGGGGGGAACCGGGGAGCTGTTTTTT. Full variable domain (missing parts from reference TRBV7-9 and TRBJ2-2): DTGVSQNPRHKITKRGQNVTFRCDPISEHNRLYWYRQTLGQGPEFLTYFQNEAQLEKSRLLSDRFSAERPKGSFSTLEIQRTEQGDSAMYLCASSLAGGTGELFFGEGSRLTVL.

V usage is TRBV5-1 and J usage is TRBJ1-1, with D maybe TRBD1 (6 bases). The CDR3 is made up of 15 amino acids. CDR1 is SGHRS and CDR2 is YFSETQ in the germline V gene. V was shortened by 4 bases and J by 0 bases, with 13 bases between the two germline ends. The CDR3 DNA sequence: TGCGCCAGCAGCGATCCCGGGACACTGAACACTGAAGCTTTCTTT. This sequence encodes CASSDPGTLNTEAFF.

This chain connects TRBV27 to TRBJ1-1; 10 bases agree with TRBD1. Unmatched junction bases numbered 8, after V lost 1 base and J lost 3 bases. There are 17 residues in the CDR3. CDR1 is MNHEY, CDR2 SMNVEV, per germline (reference sequence). This CDR3 is CASSLFPGQGNYTEAFF. The CDR3 DNA follows: TGTGCCAGCAGTTTATTTCCGGGACAGGGGAATTACACTGAAGCTTTCTTT.

This clone appeared once. The chain has TRBV27 and TRBJ2-7; D might be TRBD1 (5 bases). The germline V and J ends were trimmed by 5 bases and 3 bases, with 14 bases remaining between them. Germline V CDR1 and CDR2: MNHEY, SMNVEV (reference sequence). CDR3 length: 14 amino acids. This chain's CDR3 is CASSPNPDSYEQYV. The CDR3 DNA reads as TGTGCCAGCAGTCCCAATCCTGACAGCTACGAGCAGTACGTC.

This sequence joins TRBV7-8 and TRBJ1-4; no clear D. Trimming removed 4 bases at V and 3 bases at J, with 12 bases between. The length of the CDR3 is 15 residues. CDR1 SGHVS and CDR2 FQNEAQ come from the germline V gene. The CDR3 DNA reads as TGTGCCAGCAGCTCCCCGGGGTCATCTAATGAAAAACTGTTTTTT. It encodes CASSSPGSSNEKLFF.

V and J are TRBV13 and TRBJ2-5, with D possibly called TRBD1 or TRBD2 (5 bases each). The CDR3 extends over 15 amino acids. Trimming cost V 0 bases and J 4 bases, with 12 bases left between them. Germline CDR1 and CDR2: PRHDT and FYEKMQ (reference sequence). CDR3 DNA sequence: TGTGCCAGCAGCTTAGGTCTGGGACCGGGAGAGACCCAGTACTTC. Encoded protein: CASSLGLGPGETQYF.

The genes are TRBV11-2 and TRBJ1-1; D is undetermined. Trimming removed 5 bases at V and 0 bases at J, with 13 bases between. The CDR3 contains 15 residues. The germline CDR1 and CDR2 sequences are SGHAT and FQNNGV. The CDR3 sequence: CASSANSGMNTEAFF. The CDR3, as DNA: TGTGCCAGCAGCGCGAACTCCGGGATGAACACTGAAGCTTTCTTT.

This sequence joins TRBV9 and TRBJ2-7; D is ambiguous. This CDR3 region has 16 residues. V was clipped by 0 bases and J by 3 bases, with 16 bases between them. CDR1 is SGDLS and CDR2 is YYNGEE in the germline V gene. CDR3 loop: CASSVDEQPLDYEQYF. CDR3 DNA sequence: TGTGCCAGCAGCGTAGATGAGCAACCTCTTGACTACGAGCAGTACTTC.

V usage is TRBV19 and J usage is TRBJ1-1; no clear D. The V end lost 7 bases, the J end lost 1 base, and 13 bases lay between the germline ends. Germline CDR1 reads LNHDA; CDR2 reads SQIVND (reference sequence). The CDR3 totals 14 residues. CDR3 sequence (DNA): TGTGCCAGTAACGGCTTGGAGACGAACACTGAAGCTTTCTTT. Translated: CASNGLETNTEAFF.

CDR3 protein: CASKVQRTGASYEQYF. CDR3 nucleotides: TGTGCCAGTAAGGTTCAGAGGACAGGGGCCTCCTACGAGCAGTACTTC. The chain combines TRBV19 with TRBJ2-7, with 9 positions matching TRBD1. The germline V gene has CDR1 LNHDA and CDR2 SQIVND (reference sequence). V lost 7 bases, J lost 0 bases, and 10 bases stayed unmatched. The CDR3 contains 16 residues.

V gene TRBV6-5 combines with J gene TRBJ2-1; D is possibly TRBD1 (6 bases). This CDR3 is built from 16 residues. V was shortened by 0 bases and J by 6 bases, with 15 bases between the two germline ends. In germline, CDR1 is MNHEY, CDR2 SVGAGI. CDR3 bases: TGTGCCAGCAGTTACTCGAAGGGTACAGGGAGCAATGAGCAGTTCTTC. It specifies CASSYSKGTGSNEQFF.

The chain links TRBV4-1 to TRBJ1-1; D may be TRBD1 (5 bases). The CDR3 spans 15 residues. V gave up 4 bases and J gave up 4 bases, with 16 bases separating them. Germline V gene sequence: CDR1 MGHRA, CDR2 YSYEKL. The CDR3 bases are TGCGCCAGCAGCCCGAACTCGGGGGGGGGCACTGAAGCTTTCTTT. Amino acids: CASSPNSGGGTEAFF.

This sequence joins TRBV5-6 and TRBJ1-1; weak D call: TRBD1 (5 bases). The V gene's germline CDR1 is SGHDT and CDR2 YYEEEE. Trimming pared 1 base from V and 5 bases from J, leaving 12 bases between. The CDR3 sequence is 14 residues long. For the CDR3, the DNA is TGTGCCAGCAGCTTGATCGGGGGTCGGACTGAAGCTTTCTTT. Its translation: CASSLIGGRTEAFF.

V gene TRBV5-6 combines with J gene TRBJ2-3; D is perhaps TRBD2 (6 bases). Trimming removed 5 bases at V and 4 bases at J, with 17 bases between. The CDR3 spans 15 residues. Germline V gene sequence: CDR1 SGHDT, CDR2 YYEEEE. The CDR3 is CASRPGMWEADTQYF. The CDR3 region has the DNA TGTGCCAGCAGACCCGGGATGTGGGAGGCAGATACGCAGTATTTT. Filled out from reference TRBV5-6 and TRBJ2-3, the complete variable domain reads DAGVTQSPTHLIKTRGQQVTLRCSPKSGHDTVSWYQQALGQGPQFIFQYYEEEERQRGNFPDRFSGHQFPNYSSELNVNALLLGDSALYLCASRPGMWEADTQYFGPGTRLTVL.